The sequence of this T cell receptor beta chain was determined in a study of CD8+CD57+ T cells in acquired aplastic anemia. For CDR3 and TCR beta VDJ profiling, genomic DNA was the template used. TCRdb used MiXCR to reprocess the reads, holding one entry per CDR3 protein. Among some 180,000 distinct CDR3 sequences, approximately 48% were seen once, and the ten largest hold roughly 13%. The CDR3 is made up of 15 amino acids. Germline loops: CDR1 SSHAT, CDR2 FNYEAQ (reference sequence). Patients selected for sequencing had displayed CD8+CD57+ cell expansion by flow cytometry. The origin of this receptor is a human donor with aplastic anemia. The sequenced material came from sorted CD4+, CD8+, or CD8+CD57+ T cells (not recorded which) from PBMCs. This sequence joins TRBV7-7 and TRBJ1-3, with TRBD1 identical over 8 bases. The DNA of the CDR3 is TGTGCTAGTCAGACAGGGGTCGTTAAAGGAAACACCATATATTTT. This encodes CASQTGVVKGNTIYF.